Below are 28 T cell receptor beta chains sequenced from a single sample in a study of post-analysis software for immune sequencing data. Whole-study findings and limits: When patients were compared with controls, about five TRBV segments were more frequent, TRBV5-6, TRBV5-1 and TRBV20-1 among them.

cDNA libraries for TCR beta contained unique molecular identifiers. TCRdb reprocessed the PCR reads with MiXCR, giving one entry per CDR3 protein. The top ten hold more than 1.3% of the sample, which has 170,000 or so distinct CDR3 sequences, about 30% seen once. Antigens for these TCRs are unknown. The sample taken for sequencing was blood. These receptors were taken from a girl under 18 with multiple sclerosis.

This clonotype came up once. The V gene is TRBV12-3 or TRBV12-4, the J gene TRBJ2-1; tentative D call: TRBD2 (5 bases). The germline V and J ends were trimmed by 10 bases and 0 bases, with 13 bases remaining between them. This CDR3 is 14 amino acids long. The CDR3 is CATADGSSYNEQFF. The CDR3 DNA sequence: TGTGCCACAGCGGACGGCAGCTCCTACAATGAGCAGTTCTTC.

This sequence joins TRBV2 and TRBJ2-1; 12 bases align to TRBD2. This CDR3 has 14 amino acids. CDR1 SNHLY and CDR2 FYNNEI come from the germline V gene. The ends lost 10 bases at V and 4 bases at J; junction bases unmatched: 5. CDR3 DNA sequence: TGTGCCACCTCTCTAGCGGGAGGGTACAATGAGCAGTTCTTC. Amino acid sequence: CATSLAGGYNEQFF.

This clonotype was seen a handful of times. The V gene is TRBV6-5, the J gene TRBJ1-5, with unresolved D. Germline-derived CDR1 and CDR2 are MNHEY and SVGAGI. The CDR3 sequence is 14 residues long. V was shortened by 6 bases and J by 0 bases, with 9 bases between the two germline ends. CDR3 sequence reads: CASRKGYSNQPQHF. As DNA, the CDR3 is TGTGCCAGCAGGAAAGGGTATAGCAATCAGCCCCAGCATTTT.

V usage is TRBV29-1 and J usage is TRBJ2-7; 7 bases line up with TRBD1. V lost 4 bases and J lost 4; bases outside the gene matches: 16. The CDR3 covers 16 residues. Germline CDR1 is SQVTM and CDR2 is ANQGSEA. CDR3 bases: TGCAGCGTTGCGCGGACCACGACAGGGTCAACATACGAGCAGTACTTC. It is translated as CSVARTTTGSTYEQYF.

In regard to this clonotype: A much bigger clone sits one base away, suggesting this may be a read error. V usage is TRBV12-3 or TRBV12-4 and J usage is TRBJ2-1; 8 nucleotides align to TRBD2. V shed 7 bases and J 6 bases; nucleotides not matched to a gene: 8. CDR3 length equals 14 residues. As DNA, the CDR3 is TGTGCCAGCAATTCCCGGACTAGCCCCAATGAGCAGTTCTTC. Protein: CASNSRTSPNEQFF.

Turning to this clonotype: A single base separates this from a much larger clone, so it may be a read error. The chain carries TRBV29-1 and TRBJ2-7, with D perhaps being TRBD1 or TRBD2 (6 bases each). The CDR3 contains 15 residues. V lost 0 bases and J lost 2, with 14 bases in between. Germline CDR1 and CDR2: SQVTM and ANQGSEA. CDR3 in DNA: TGCAGCGTTGAAGATATCGGGGGCACCCCCTACGAGCAGTACTTC. Amino acid sequence: CSVEDIGGTPYEQYF.

The table lists this clonotype with a few counts. The chain links TRBV7-8 to TRBJ2-7, with 10 bases fitting TRBD1. Germline values: CDR1 SGHVS, CDR2 FQNEAQ. The trim removed 5 bases at V and 5 bases at J, leaving 9 bases unmatched. This CDR3 comprises 15 residues. CDR3 sequence (DNA): TGTGCCAGCAGCGCTAAAGACAGGGGGCCCCACGAGCAGTACTTC. It codes for CASSAKDRGPHEQYF.

This clonotype was observed a single time. One end of the junction varies from germline; a read error may be responsible. This chain joins TRBV12-3 or TRBV12-4 and TRBJ2-1; 10 positions agree with TRBD1. CDR3 size: 20 residues. The CDR3 reads CASRTASGTGAPRGYNEQVF. CDR3 coding DNA: TGTGCCAGCAGAACAGCATCCGGGACAGGGGCTCCAAGAGGGTACAATGAGCAGGTCTTC.

There are many counts of this clonotype. The rearrangement joins TRBV12-3 or TRBV12-4 to TRBJ2-7, with 7 bases matching TRBD1. The CDR3 runs to 13 residues. Trimming at V came to 4 bases and at J to 7 bases, leaving 7 bases not matched to a gene. The CDR3 region has the DNA TGTGCCAGCAGTTACGACAGGGCCAGGGAGCAGTACTTC. Translation gives CASSYDRAREQYF.

This chain uses TRBV6-1 with TRBJ1-5, with TRBD1 matching 7 bases. Losses at the gene ends were 7 bases for V and 0 bases for J; bases not matched to a gene: 15. Germline V gives CDR1 MNHNS, CDR2 SASEGT. CDR3 length: 18 amino acids. DNA of the CDR3: TGTGCCAGCAACCCTGGGTGGGACAGACGGATTAGCAATCAGCCCCAGCATTTT. Residues: CASNPGWDRRISNQPQHF.

This clonotype was recorded at least ten times. This chain uses TRBV20-1 with TRBJ2-7; D remains ambiguous. The germline CDR1 and CDR2 sequences are DFQATT and SNEGSKA (reference sequence). Trimming removed 1 base at V and 4 bases at J, with 8 bases between. The length of the CDR3 is 12 residues. CDR3 nucleotides: TGCAGTGCTAGAGGTTACTTGTACGAGCAGTACTTC. Its protein is CSARGYLYEQYF.

V is TRBV6-5 and J is TRBJ1-2; 7 bases align to TRBD1. The V gene end was trimmed by 11 bases and the J gene end by 0 bases; junction bases not matched to a gene: 6. CDR1 and CDR2 (germline): MNHEY, SVGAGI. The CDR3 is 13 amino acids. The CDR3 is CAWTGQANYGYTF. CDR3 nucleotides: TGTGCCTGGACCGGACAGGCTAACTATGGCTACACCTTC.

The DNA for the CDR3 is TGCAGCGTTGAAGGGGGATCTCTGAATGAGCAGTTCTTC. This codes for CSVEGGSLNEQFF. The chain recombines TRBV29-1 with TRBJ2-1; D ambiguous. This CDR3 is built from 13 residues. CDR1 SQVTM and CDR2 ANQGSEA come from the germline V gene. V was trimmed by 1 base and J by 7 bases, leaving 11 bases between them.

The rearrangement links TRBV4-1 to TRBJ2-1; D ambiguous. Germline V gene sequence: CDR1 MGHRA, CDR2 YSYEKL. The CDR3 sequence is 14 residues long. The germline V and J ends were trimmed by 2 bases and 4 bases, with 9 bases remaining between them. CDR3 region: CASSQRTEYNEQFF. The CDR3 region has the DNA TGCGCCAGCAGCCAAAGGACCGAGTACAATGAGCAGTTCTTC.

The table lists this clonotype with a few counts. The chain joins TRBV29-1 to TRBJ1-4, with 7 bases fitting TRBD1. CDR3 length: 13 amino acids. From germline, CDR1 is SQVTM and CDR2 ANQGSEA. The V and J ends lost 6 bases and 8 bases, in that order; junction bases with no gene match: 9. The DNA for the CDR3 is TGCAGCGTGGAGACAGGGTTCGGGGAAAAACTGTTTTTT. Its translation: CSVETGFGEKLFF.

This rearrangement joins TRBV20-1 to TRBJ2-1; perhaps TRBD2 as D (7 bases). CDR1 and CDR2 (germline): DFQATT, SNEGSKA (reference sequence). The CDR3 spans 18 residues. Trimming left V 6 bases short and J 0 bases short, with 24 bases between. The CDR3 DNA reads as TGCAGTGCCCCCGAGGTATTGAGCGGGACATCCTCCTACAATGAGCAGTTCTTC. As protein: CSAPEVLSGTSSYNEQFF.

The V gene is TRBV12-3 or TRBV12-4, the J gene TRBJ1-2; TRBD1 agrees at 10 bases. Trimming took 1 base from V and 7 from J; bases not matched to a gene: 6. This CDR3 contains 15 residues. Here the CDR3 reads CASSLGGDRGGGYTF. The CDR3 nucleotides read TGTGCCAGCAGTTTAGGGGGGGACAGGGGTGGTGGCTACACCTTC.

The chain couples TRBV4-1 to TRBJ1-1; TRBD1 might be the D (5 bases). The germline V gene has CDR1 MGHRA and CDR2 YSYEKL. V lost 4 bases and J lost 6, with 21 bases in between. CDR3 length: 16 residues. This CDR3 is CASSRLIAGVGAEAFF. CDR3 nucleotide sequence: TGCGCCAGCAGCCGATTAATAGCGGGGGTAGGGGCTGAAGCTTTCTTT.

As to this clonotype: A much larger clone lies a single base off, so this may be a read error. V is TRBV15 and J is TRBJ2-1; D is perhaps TRBD1 (6 bases). V was trimmed by 2 bases and J by 3 bases, leaving 14 bases between them. In germline, CDR1 is LNHNV, CDR2 YYDKDF (reference sequence). This CDR3 has 16 amino acids. CDR3 sequence: CATSRTGSCVYNEQFF. The CDR3 DNA reads TGTGCCACCAGCAGAACAGGGAGTTGTGTCTACAATGAGCAGTTCTTC.

The rearrangement links TRBV9 to TRBJ2-1; D ambiguous. The CDR3 covers 18 residues. Germline V gene lookup returns CDR1 SGDLS and CDR2 YYNGEE. V was cut by 3 bases and J by 0 bases, with 19 bases left in between. The CDR3 sequence: CASSAPREDFRSYNEQFF. The CDR3 nucleotides are TGTGCCAGCAGCGCCCCCCGTGAGGATTTTCGCTCCTACAATGAGCAGTTCTTC.

In this sample, this clonotype turned up once. This chain links TRBV7-3 with TRBJ2-7; 9 positions match TRBD2. The J call may be faulty, since TRBJ2-5 better matches the DNA end. Germline V lookup: CDR1 SGHTA, CDR2 FQGTGA. The CDR3 extends over 16 amino acids. The CDR3 loop is CASSKPGSGGSETQYF. The CDR3 bases are TGTGCCAGCAGTAAACCCGGGAGCGGGGGGTCGGAGACCCAGTACTTC.

This clonotype was counted many times. V gene TRBV20-1 combines with J gene TRBJ2-1; 7 nucleotides match TRBD2. The CDR3 runs to 15 residues. CDR1 and CDR2 (germline): DFQATT, SNEGSKA (reference sequence). The junction had 10 bases not matched to a gene; V was cut back by 4 bases and J by 4 bases. The CDR3 spells CSAMAGVTVYNEQFF. The CDR3 DNA is TGCAGTGCTATGGCGGGAGTGACCGTTTACAATGAGCAGTTCTTC.

This clonotype showed up just once. A much larger clone sits a single nucleotide away, making a read error possible. The rearrangement joins TRBV20-1 to TRBJ2-7; D uncertain. CDR1 and CDR2 from the germline V gene are DFQATT and SNEGSKA (reference sequence). With 2 bases removed from V and 6 bases from J, the gap between germline ends came to 17 bases. CDR3 length: 14 residues. The CDR3 DNA reads TGCAGTGCTAGATCCCCCTTTCGAGGCTGCGAGCAGTACTTC. It encodes CSARSPFRGCEQYF.

This clonotype was counted only a few times. The genes are TRBV14 and TRBJ2-1, with TRBD2 matching over 8 bases. In germline, CDR1 is SGHDN, CDR2 FVKESK. This CDR3 region has 15 residues. The V gene end was trimmed by 2 bases and the J gene end by 5 bases; junction bases not matched to a gene: 5. CDR3 DNA sequence: TGTGCCAGCAGCCAATTAAGCGGGAGAAACAATGAGCAGTTCTTC. As protein: CASSQLSGRNNEQFF.

Remarks on this clonotype: An end of the junction does not agree with germline; a read error may underlie this. J is TRBJ1-4 and V is TRBV5-1, with D tentatively TRBD1 (6 bases). This CDR3 is 15 amino acids long. Germline CDR1 SGHRS, CDR2 YFSETQ. The CDR3 loop reads CASSLAGAHNEKLFF. The CDR3 region has the DNA TGCGCCAGCAGCTTGGCAGGGGCGCATAATGAAAAGCTGTTTTTT.

A note on this clonotype: A read error may explain this, as a much larger clone is one base away. V and J are TRBV20-1 and TRBJ2-4; D gene unclear. Germline V CDR1 and CDR2: DFQATT, SNEGSKA (reference sequence). The ends were cut back, 5 bases at V and 3 bases at J, with 14 bases in the middle. The CDR3 runs to 14 residues. The CDR3 loop reads CSAEPHLSKNIQYF. The CDR3 DNA reads as TGCAGTGCTGAGCCTCATTTAAGCAAAAACATTCAGTACTTC.

V and J are TRBV7-2 and TRBJ2-1; the match to TRBD2 covers 9 bases. Germline CDR1 reads SGHTA; CDR2 reads FQGNSA. The V gene end was trimmed by 3 bases and the J gene end by 2 bases; junction bases not matched to a gene: 8. The CDR3 sequence is 17 residues long. CDR3 coding DNA: TGTGCCAGCAGCTTCATGGCGGGGGGGGGCCCCTACAATGAGCAGTTCTTC. Residues: CASSFMAGGGPYNEQFF.

This chain connects TRBV12-3 or TRBV12-4 to TRBJ2-1; maybe TRBD2 (5 bases). There are 14 residues in the CDR3. The V end lost 3 bases, the J end lost 2 bases, and 8 bases lay between the germline ends. Here the CDR3 DNA reads TGTGCCAGCAGTTTCAGCGGACCCTACAATGAGCAGTTCTTC. Translation: CASSFSGPYNEQFF.